Below, 17 T cell receptor beta chains from the same sample are listed, as sequenced in a study of OX40 agonist ivuxolimab in advanced cancers. Profiled with immunoSEQ multiplex PCR; TCRdb holds only in-frame clones, not every one. The table has roughly 100,000 clones, approximately 81% seen once. The sample in question was CD4+ or CD8+ T cells sorted from blood, obtained in a trial of the OX40 agonist ivuxolimab. These receptors originate from an adult with an advanced solid tumor such as melanoma, head and neck, liver or kidney cancer.

This chain connects TRBV6-5 to TRBJ1-6, with a possible D match to TRBD1 (5 bases). In germline, CDR1 is MNHEY, CDR2 SVGAGI. V was shortened by 5 bases and J by 8 bases, with 13 bases between the two germline ends. The CDR3 spans 14 residues. CDR3 sequence reads: CASSPRTGDSPLHF. As DNA, the CDR3 is TGTGCCAGCAGTCCACGGACGGGGGATTCACCCCTCCACTTT.

The chain carries TRBV4-1 and TRBJ2-2; no definite D call. The germline V gene encodes CDR1 MGHRA and CDR2 YSYEKL. The germline V and J ends were trimmed by 3 bases and 7 bases, with 6 bases remaining between them. The CDR3 covers 12 residues. In DNA, the CDR3 is TGCGCCAGCAGCCAGAATTTCGGGGAGCTGTTTTTT. As protein: CASSQNFGELFF.

This chain links TRBV6-1 with TRBJ2-5; either TRBD1 or TRBD2 may fit D (5 bases each). V lost 6 bases and J lost 5, with 19 bases in between. The V gene's germline CDR1 is MNHNS and CDR2 SASEGT. The CDR3 extends over 15 amino acids. The DNA for the CDR3 is TGTGCCAGCAGACTTGGGACGGCCGGCGGGGAGACCCAGTACTTC. It translates to CASRLGTAGGETQYF.

V and J are TRBV10-2 and TRBJ1-2; no clear D gene. Germline CDR1 reads WSHSY; CDR2 reads SAAADI. Trimming shortened V by 6 bases and J by 6 bases, and 11 bases separated the two germline ends. The CDR3 length is 12 residues. The CDR3 sequence: CASSPQRNGYTF. CDR3 DNA: TGCGCCAGCAGCCCACAGAGGAATGGCTACACCTTC.

This clone was seen repeatedly, ten times or more. The J gene is TRBJ2-7, the V gene TRBV5-1; D not resolved. The V and J ends lost 3 bases and 0 bases respectively, with 7 bases between them. Germline assignment: CDR1 SGHRS and CDR2 YFSETQ. The CDR3 length is 13 residues. CDR3 amino acids: CASSSDRSYEQYF. CDR3 DNA sequence: TGCGCCAGCAGCTCGGACCGCTCCTACGAGCAGTACTTC. Combining the CDR3 with reference TRBV5-1 and TRBJ2-7 gives the whole variable domain KAGVTQTPRYLIKTRGQQVTLSCSPISGHRSVSWYQQTPGQGLQFLFEYFSETQRNKGNFPGRFSGRQFSNSRSEMNVSTLELGDSALYLCASSSDRSYEQYFGPGTRLTVT.

This clone was observed once. The genes are TRBV6-5 and TRBJ1-1; perhaps TRBD1 as D (5 bases). There are 15 residues in the CDR3. The ends were cut back, 2 bases at V and 1 base at J, with 11 bases in the middle. Germline lookup yields CDR1 MNHEY and CDR2 SVGAGI. The CDR3 is CASSYVKGPNTEAFF. The CDR3 DNA reads as TGTGCCAGCAGTTACGTAAAGGGACCGAACACTGAAGCTTTCTTT.

V usage is TRBV2 and J usage is TRBJ2-1; TRBD1 might be the D (6 bases). This CDR3 is 15 amino acids long. Per germline, CDR1 SNHLY and CDR2 FYNNEI. Trimming took off 4 bases at V and 6 bases at J, with 16 bases between the two ends. CDR3 DNA sequence: TGTGCCAGCAGTGTTGGGGGACATAATTTCAATGAGCAGTTCTTC. Encoded protein: CASSVGGHNFNEQFF.

This sequence joins TRBV9 and TRBJ1-1, with no clear D. Germline V CDR1 and CDR2: SGDLS, YYNGEE. The CDR3 length is 14 residues. V was shortened by 2 bases and J by 4 bases, with 12 bases between the two germline ends. CDR3: CASSVGSLSTEAFF. CDR3 DNA: TGTGCCAGCAGCGTGGGGTCTCTTAGCACTGAAGCTTTCTTT.

CDR3 in amino acids: CASSPVGTEAFF. CDR3 nucleotide sequence: TGTGCCAGCTCACCAGTCGGCACTGAAGCTTTCTTT. The rearrangement uses TRBV18 and TRBJ1-1; no clear D. The CDR3 loop spans 12 amino acids. The germline CDR1 and CDR2 sequences are KGHSH and LQKENI. The V end lost 2 bases, the J end lost 4 bases, and 5 bases lay between the germline ends.

This clone appeared once. The genes are TRBV2 and TRBJ2-2, with D possibly TRBD1 on 5 matching bases. V lost 5 bases, J lost 6 bases, and 13 bases lay in between. The CDR3 length is 14 residues. CDR1 is SNHLY and CDR2 is FYNNEI in the germline V gene. The CDR3 nucleotides are TGTGCCAGCAGTCCAACCCCAGGGTCCGGGGAGCTGTTTTTT. Its protein product is CASSPTPGSGELFF.

The J gene is TRBJ2-2, the V gene TRBV10-3; no firm D call. The V end lost 2 bases, the J end lost 0 bases, and 7 bases lay between the germline ends. CDR1 is ENHRY and CDR2 is SYGVKD in the germline V gene. The CDR3 spans 15 residues. This chain's CDR3 is CAISEGITNTGELFF. The CDR3 DNA sequence: TGTGCCATCAGTGAGGGGATCACGAACACCGGGGAGCTGTTTTTT.

This rearrangement joins TRBV7-3 to TRBJ2-7; D is perhaps TRBD2 (6 bases). The germline gives CDR1 SGHTA, CDR2 FQGTGA. The CDR3 length is 14 residues. V gave up 2 bases and J gave up 6 bases, with 14 bases separating them. The CDR3 is CASSLDGGAGEQYF. The CDR3 DNA sequence: TGTGCCAGCAGCTTAGATGGAGGGGCGGGCGAGCAGTACTTC. Based on the CDR3 plus reference TRBV7-3 and TRBJ2-7, the full variable domain is GAGVSQTPSNKVTEKGKYVELRCDPISGHTALYWYRQSLGQGPEFLIYFQGTGAADDSGLPNDRFFAVRPEGSVSTLKIQRTERGDSAVYLCASSLDGGAGEQYFGPGTRLTVT.

The CDR3 DNA is TGTGCCAGCAGCCATGTTTCAGGGAGCAACACCGGGGAGCTGTTTTTT. It codes for CASSHVSGSNTGELFF. The J gene is TRBJ2-2, the V gene TRBV4-2; the D call may be TRBD1 or TRBD2 (5 bases each). V dropped 3 bases and J dropped 2 bases, with 13 bases sitting between them. The germline CDR1 and CDR2 sequences are LGHNA and YNFKEQ. The CDR3 is made up of 16 amino acids.

CDR3 amino acids: CASSPTTGHDGYTF. The CDR3 coding sequence is TGCGCCAGCAGCCCAACGACAGGGCATGATGGCTACACCTTC. The chain uses TRBV5-1 and TRBJ1-2; 7 positions agree with TRBD1. This CDR3 has 14 amino acids. CDR1 SGHRS and CDR2 YFSETQ come from the germline V gene. V trimming: 4 bases; J trimming: 6 bases; junction bases outside the gene matches: 9.

This clone has only one observation. The V call is TRBV2, the J call TRBJ2-7; D perhaps matches TRBD1 (6 bases). Germline assignment: CDR1 SNHLY and CDR2 FYNNEI. The CDR3 has 14 amino acids. V was trimmed by 4 bases and J by 0 bases, leaving 10 bases between them. The CDR3 DNA reads TGTGCCAGCAGTGTGGACAGCGGCTCCTACGAGCAGTACTTC. Its protein product is CASSVDSGSYEQYF.

The chain recombines TRBV19 with TRBJ1-6; D might be TRBD1 (6 bases). CDR3 size: 14 residues. The V and J ends lost 3 bases and 8 bases respectively, with 11 bases between them. Germline CDR1 LNHDA, CDR2 SQIVND (reference sequence). The chain's CDR3 is CASSMDRQDSPLHF. The CDR3 DNA reads TGTGCCAGTAGTATGGACCGACAGGATTCACCCCTCCACTTT.

The chain recombines TRBV4-2 with TRBJ2-3, with TRBD2 identical over 13 bases. CDR3 length: 17 residues. Trimming removed 1 base from V and 2 bases from J; junction bases left unmatched: 3. CDR1 is LGHNA, CDR2 YNFKEQ, per germline. CDR3 nucleotide sequence: TGTGCCAGCAGCCAAGGTGGGACTAGCGGGGCCACAGATACGCAGTATTTT. It is translated as CASSQGGTSGATDTQYF.